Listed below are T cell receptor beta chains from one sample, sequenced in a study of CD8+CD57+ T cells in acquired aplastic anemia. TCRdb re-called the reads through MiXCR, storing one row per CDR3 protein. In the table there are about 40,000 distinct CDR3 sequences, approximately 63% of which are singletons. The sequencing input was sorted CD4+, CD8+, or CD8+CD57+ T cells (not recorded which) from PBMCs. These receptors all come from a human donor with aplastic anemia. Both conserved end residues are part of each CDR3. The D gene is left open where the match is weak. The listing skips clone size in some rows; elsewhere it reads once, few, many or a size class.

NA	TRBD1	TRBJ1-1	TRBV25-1	TGTGCCAGCAGTGACCACAGGGACAGTTACACTGAAGCTTTCTTT	CASSDHRDSYTEAFF
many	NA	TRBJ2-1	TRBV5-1	TGCGCCAGCAGCAGGACTGACAATGAGCAGTTCTTC	CASSRTDNEQFF
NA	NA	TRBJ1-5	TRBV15	TGTGCCACCAGCTCCGAGGGCGGGAGACAGCCCCAGCATTTT	CATSSEGGRQPQHF
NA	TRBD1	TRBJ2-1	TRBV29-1	TGCAGCGTTGTTCGGGGACAGGGGTATGAGCAGTTCTTC	CSVVRGQGYEQFF
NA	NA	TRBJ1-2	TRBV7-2	TGTGCCAGCAGCTTAAGGGTTGGGGCTAACTATGGCTACACCTTC	CASSLRVGANYGYTF
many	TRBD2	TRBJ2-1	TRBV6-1	TGTGCCAGCACCCAGACTAGCGGGGGTTCTGATGAGCAGTTCTTC	CASTQTSGGSDEQFF
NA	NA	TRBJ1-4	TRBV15	TGTGCCACCAGCTACGGCGAGACGGTTGAAAAACTGTTTTTT	CATSYGETVEKLFF
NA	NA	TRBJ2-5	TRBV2	TGTGCCAGCAGTGACAACAGCCAGTTCTCCGAGACCCAGTACTTC	CASSDNSQFSETQYF
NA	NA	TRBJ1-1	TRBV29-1	TGCAGCGTTGGAGGGGATGGGCGAGCTTTCTTT	CSVGGDGRAFF
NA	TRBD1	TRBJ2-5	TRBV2	TGTGCCAACCGACAGGGGTCCTGGGAGACCCAGTACTTC	CANRQGSWETQYF
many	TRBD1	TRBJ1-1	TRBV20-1	TGCAGTGTTGTCAGAAGGGACAGATCCACTGAAGCTTTCTTT	CSVVRRDRSTEAFF
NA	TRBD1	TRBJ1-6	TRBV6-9	TGTGCCAGCAGTCGAACAGGGGTAGTTTCACCCCTCCACTTT	CASSRTGVVSPLHF
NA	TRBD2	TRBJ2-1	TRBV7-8	TGTGCCAGCAGCTCTGGGACTAGCGGGATGCTCGATGAGCAGTTCTTC	CASSSGTSGMLDEQFF
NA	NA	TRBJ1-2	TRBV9	TGTGCCAGCAGCGTGGGGGGACTTTATGGCTACACCTTC	CASSVGGLYGYTF
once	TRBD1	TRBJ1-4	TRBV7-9	TGTGCCAGCAGCGGTACAGGGGCAGAAAAACTGTTTTTT	CASSGTGAEKLFF
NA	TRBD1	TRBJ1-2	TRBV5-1	TGCGCCAGCAGCTTGGCTTGGGACAGCTATGGCTACACCTTC	CASSLAWDSYGYTF
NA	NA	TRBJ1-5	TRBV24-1	TGTGCCTCCAGCAGTTTTCGGGTTGATCAGCCCCAGCATTTT	CASSSFRVDQPQHF
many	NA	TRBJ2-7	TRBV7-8	TGTGCCAGCAGCCCCTCGCCGACGAGGGGAGAGCAGTACTTC	CASSPSPTRGEQYF
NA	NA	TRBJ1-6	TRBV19	TGTGCCAGTAGAGAGGGGTACTCACCCCTCCACTTT	CASREGYSPLHF
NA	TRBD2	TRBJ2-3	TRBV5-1	TGCGCCAGCAGCTCTAGCGGGGCCACTACAGATACGCAGTATTTT	CASSSSGATTDTQYF
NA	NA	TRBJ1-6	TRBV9	TGTGCCAGCAGCGTAGGCCGGGCAGGGCAACCACCCCTCCACTTT	CASSVGRAGQPPLHF
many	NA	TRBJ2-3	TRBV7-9	TGTGCCAGCAGCTTAGTTTTGAGTGCAGATACGCAGTATTTT	CASSLVLSADTQYF
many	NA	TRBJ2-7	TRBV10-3	TGTGCCATCAAGATGTCGGGAAGCGCCTACGAGCAGTACTTC	CAIKMSGSAYEQYF
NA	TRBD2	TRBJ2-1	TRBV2	TGTGCCAGCAGTGAAAGGTGGGAGGGACTGCAGTTCTTC	CASSERWEGLQFF
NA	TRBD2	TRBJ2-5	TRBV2	TGTGCCAGCAGTTACGAGGGACTATCGGGGACCCAGTACTTC	CASSYEGLSGTQYF
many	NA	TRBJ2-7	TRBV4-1	TGCGCCAGCAGCCACGAACGGGGGATGGGGTCCTACGAGCAGTACTTC	CASSHERGMGSYEQYF
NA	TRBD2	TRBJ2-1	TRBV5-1	TGCGCCAGCAGCTTGGTGGTAGCGGGGTATAGCTCCTACAGTGAGCAGTTCTTC	CASSLVVAGYSSYSEQFF
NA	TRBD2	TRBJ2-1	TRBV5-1	TGCGCCAGCAGCTTGGTGGTAGCGGGGTATAGCTCCTACAATGAGCAGTTCTTC	CASSLVVAGYSSYNEQFF
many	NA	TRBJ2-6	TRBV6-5	TGTGCCAGCAGTTACCAGGGAGTGGGGGCCAACGTCCTGACTTTC	CASSYQGVGANVLTF
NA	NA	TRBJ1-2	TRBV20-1	TGCAGTGCTAGAGGAGGGGCAGACGATGGCTACACCTTC	CSARGGADDGYTF
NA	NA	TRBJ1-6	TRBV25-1	TGTGCCAGCAGTGAATGGGGCACTTCGGAATCACCCCTCCACTTT	CASSEWGTSESPLHF
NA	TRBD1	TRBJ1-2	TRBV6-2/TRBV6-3	TGTGCCAGCAGAAAGGGACAGGGTAACTATGGCTACACCTTC	CASRKGQGNYGYTF
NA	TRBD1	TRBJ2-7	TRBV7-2	TGTGCCAGCAGAGTACAGACAGGGGGCGCCTACGAGCAGTACTTC	CASRVQTGGAYEQYF
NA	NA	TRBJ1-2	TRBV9	TGTGCCAGCAGCGTGACAGCCTATGGCTACACCTTC	CASSVTAYGYTF
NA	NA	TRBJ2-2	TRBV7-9	TGTGCCAGCAGCTTTACCACATATCGGGCCGGGGAGCTGTTTTTT	CASSFTTYRAGELFF
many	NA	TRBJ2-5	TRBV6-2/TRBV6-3	TGTGCCAGCAGCCCCGCGGGGCCTGAAGAGACCCAGTACTTC	CASSPAGPEETQYF
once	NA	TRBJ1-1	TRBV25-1	TGTGCCAGCAGTGAATATAAGGCAGCCCGAGGGACTGAAGCTTTCTTT	CASSEYKAARGTEAFF
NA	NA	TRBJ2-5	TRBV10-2	TGCGCCAGCAGTGAGTCGGCGTGGGGGAGCCAAGAGACCCAGTACTTC	CASSESAWGSQETQYF
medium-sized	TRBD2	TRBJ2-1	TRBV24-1	TGTGCCACCAAGACTAGCGGGGGCAATGAGCAGTTCTTC	CATKTSGGNEQFF
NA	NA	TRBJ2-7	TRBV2	TGTGCCAGCAGCCGAGGCCGCGACGAGCAGTACTTC	CASSRGRDEQYF
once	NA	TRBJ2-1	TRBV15	TGTGCCACCAGCAGAGAGGGGCAGCCCTCTCTTGAGCAGTTCTTC	CATSREGQPSLEQFF
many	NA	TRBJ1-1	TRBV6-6	TGTGCCAGCACCTATATGACTGAAGCTTTCTTT	CASTYMTEAFF
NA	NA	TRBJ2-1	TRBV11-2	TGTGCCAGCAGCCACGCAACGGGGGCGGGGTCCTACAATGAGCAGTTCTTC	CASSHATGAGSYNEQFF
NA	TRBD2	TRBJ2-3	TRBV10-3	TGTGCCACCTTCAGCGGGGAGCAGGATACGCAGTATTTT	CATFSGEQDTQYF
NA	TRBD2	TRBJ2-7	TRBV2	TGTGCCACGGACCTCAGCGGGGGGGCCTCCTACGAGCAGTACTTC	CATDLSGGASYEQYF
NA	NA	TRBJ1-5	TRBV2	TGTGCCAGTTCTCGGGACACTGATCAGCCCCAGCATTTT	CASSRDTDQPQHF
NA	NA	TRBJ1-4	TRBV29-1	TGCAGCGCCCTGGGCCTCAATGAAAGACTGTTTTTT	CSALGLNERLFF
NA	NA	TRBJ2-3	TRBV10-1	TGTGCCAGAAGTTTAGGGCCTACAGATACGCAGTATTTT	CARSLGPTDTQYF
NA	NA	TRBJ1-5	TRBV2	TGTGCCAGCAGTGTGGGGGGGGGGTCTCAGCCCCAGCATTTT	CASSVGGGSQPQHF
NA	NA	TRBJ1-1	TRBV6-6	TGTGCCAGCAGTTACGGGTGGCAGGCCCCAGAGTACACTGAAGCTTTCTTT	CASSYGWQAPEYTEAFF
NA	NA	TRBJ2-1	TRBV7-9	TGTGCCAGCAGCTTACCAAGTGAGGAGCTCTTC	CASSLPSEELF
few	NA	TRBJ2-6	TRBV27	TGTGCCAGCAGTTTATCCAGGGGCTCTGGGGCCAACGTCCTGACTTTC	CASSLSRGSGANVLTF
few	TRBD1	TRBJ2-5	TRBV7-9	TGTGCCAGCAGCACCGGGACAGGGGGGGGCCAAGAGACCCAGTACTTC	CASSTGTGGGQETQYF
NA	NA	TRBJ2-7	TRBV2	TGTGCCACCATGCAACCCGGCTCCTACGAGCAGTACTTC	CATMQPGSYEQYF
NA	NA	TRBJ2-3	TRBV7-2	TGTGCCAGCAGCTTAGCGTCCGCTACGCAGTATTTT	CASSLASATQYF